The rows below give T cell receptor beta chains drawn from one sample of a study of CD4+ T cells in melanoma. The data were produced by immunoSEQ multiplex PCR, yet TCRdb's version contains in-frame clones alone and is incomplete. The repertoire holds about 13,000 clones, with about 70% as singletons. Sequences were obtained from cells from a culture (not recorded whether cultured in vitro). These receptors all come from a human donor with melanoma. CDR3s leave out the opening cysteine and the closing phenylalanine or tryptophan.

V gene: TRBV19; CDR3 protein: ASMGRDETQY
V gene: TRBV6-1; CDR3 protein: ASSEDTGGFLSYT
V gene: TRBV5-6; CDR3 protein: ASSLGFWTATYEQY
V gene: TRBV4-1; CDR3 protein: ASSRIPVVTNEKLF
V gene: TRBV7-3; CDR3 protein: ASSSKTGPYEQY
V gene: TRBV19; CDR3 protein: ASSPGIMRAKNIQY
V gene: TRBV2; CDR3 protein: ASSGLAGVPDTQY
V gene: TRBV2; CDR3 protein: ASSAGQYEAF
V gene: TRBV2; CDR3 protein: ASRWAQETQY
V gene: TRBV30; CDR3 protein: AWSVLSKSEAF
V gene: TRBV11-2; CDR3 protein: ASRYTETQY
V gene: TRBV13; CDR3 protein: ASSLNPVFAKGRENTEAF
V gene: TRBV4-1; CDR3 protein: ASSQGMTRRVTDTQY
V gene: TRBV7-9; CDR3 protein: ASSFGEQY
V gene: TRBV6-1; CDR3 protein: ASSPREGSNEKLF
V gene: TRBV25-1; CDR3 protein: ASTLEGVQGYT
V gene: TRBV5-1; CDR3 protein: ASSFVSGAYEQY
V gene: TRBV15; CDR3 protein: ATSRRGTGGDRPQH
V gene: TRBV7-3; CDR3 protein: ASSPFGGIQETQY
V gene: TRBV25-1; CDR3 protein: ASSESPSYEQY
V gene: TRBV7-9; CDR3 protein: ASSRHQQETQY
V gene: TRBV25-1; CDR3 protein: ASRAANTGELF
V gene: TRBV6-5; CDR3 protein: ASSNDRGYYGYT
V gene: TRBV27; CDR3 protein: ASSLGGRQGPGYNEQF
V gene: TRBV10-2; CDR3 protein: ASSDPSGNTEAF
V gene: TRBV6-5; CDR3 protein: ASSPFWTGGYEQF
V gene: TRBV6-1; CDR3 protein: ASSEYRVRNQPQH
V gene: TRBV10-3; CDR3 protein: AISQGRSNQPQH
V gene: TRBV7-7; CDR3 protein: ASSPQGGETQY
V gene: TRBV2; CDR3 protein: ASNRDEGNSPLH
V gene: TRBV6-1; CDR3 protein: ASSESGNTIY
V gene: TRBV5-1; CDR3 protein: ASSLAGEGTTEAF
V gene: TRBV5-6; CDR3 protein: ASSRFGGSGANVLT
V gene: TRBV5-6; CDR3 protein: ASSRYRGAGEAF
V gene: TRBV2; CDR3 protein: ASSGQVNNSPLH
V gene: TRBV9; CDR3 protein: ASSVRGATTEKLF
V gene: TRBV5-1; CDR3 protein: ASSLGQIYEQY
V gene: TRBV27; CDR3 protein: ASSLRGNLNTEAF
V gene: TRBV7-9; CDR3 protein: ASSLEGTGDGTQY
V gene: TRBV5-1; CDR3 protein: ASSLTSGGTQETQY
V gene: TRBV5-1; CDR3 protein: ASSLADTQY
V gene: TRBV5-8; CDR3 protein: ASSKDWPGGNEQY
V gene: TRBV6-6; CDR3 protein: ASRDGTRTYGYT
V gene: TRBV6-5; CDR3 protein: ASSYQGAYEQY
V gene: TRBV19; CDR3 protein: ASSTPGTGAYGYT
V gene: TRBV27; CDR3 protein: ASGTGSRYEQF
V gene: TRBV30; CDR3 protein: AWSPWLNSPLH